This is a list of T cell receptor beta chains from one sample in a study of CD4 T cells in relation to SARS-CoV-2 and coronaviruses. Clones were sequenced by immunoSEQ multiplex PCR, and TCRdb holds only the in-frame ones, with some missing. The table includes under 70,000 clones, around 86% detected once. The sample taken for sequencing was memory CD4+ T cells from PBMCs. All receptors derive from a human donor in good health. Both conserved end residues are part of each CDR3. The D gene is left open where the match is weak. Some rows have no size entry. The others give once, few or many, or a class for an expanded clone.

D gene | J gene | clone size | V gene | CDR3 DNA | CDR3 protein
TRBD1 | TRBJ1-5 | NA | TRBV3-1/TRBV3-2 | TGTGCCAGCAGCCAATACGGGAGGGGGCTTAGTCAGCCCCAGCATTTT | CASSQYGRGLSQPQHF
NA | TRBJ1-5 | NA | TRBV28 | TGTGCCAGCAGTCACGGGGGAGGGGGTGGTCAGCCCCAGCATTTT | CASSHGGGGGQPQHF
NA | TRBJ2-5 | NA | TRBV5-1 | TGCGCCAGCAGCTTGCAGCCCAGGACTGTCCAAGAGACCCAGTACTTC | CASSLQPRTVQETQYF
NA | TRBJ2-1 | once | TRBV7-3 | TGTGCCAGCAACTTTGTCCCTCTGACATCCAATGAGCAGTTCTTC | CASNFVPLTSNEQFF
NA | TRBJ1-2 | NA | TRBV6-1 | TGTGCCAGCAGTGAAGGGACGGTGAACTATGGCTACACCTTC | CASSEGTVNYGYTF
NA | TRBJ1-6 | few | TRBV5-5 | TGTGCCAGCAGCTTGGTGACAGTTGGTTCACCCCTCCACTTT | CASSLVTVGSPLHF
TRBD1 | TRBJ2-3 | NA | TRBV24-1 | TGTGCCACCAGTGATCGGACAGGGGGCGGCACAGATACGCAGTATTTT | CATSDRTGGGTDTQYF
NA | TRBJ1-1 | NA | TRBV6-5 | TGTGCCAGCAACACCGGGCTCTGGGGCACTGAAGCTTTCTTT | CASNTGLWGTEAFF
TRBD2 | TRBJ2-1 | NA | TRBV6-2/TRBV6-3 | TGTGCCAGCAGCCTCCGACTAGCGGGCCGGGCTGAGCAGTTCTTC | CASSLRLAGRAEQFF
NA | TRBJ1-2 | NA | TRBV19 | TGTGCCAGTAGTATAGAGCACACCCGAACAGCTAACTATGGCTACACCTTC | CASSIEHTRTANYGYTF
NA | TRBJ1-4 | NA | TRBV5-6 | TGTGCCAGCAGCTTGGACGGTGTTCGGGGGAATGAAAAACTGTTTTTT | CASSLDGVRGNEKLFF
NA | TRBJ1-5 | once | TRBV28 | TGTGCCAGCAGTCTGCCGACGGGGAATCAGCCCCAGCATTTT | CASSLPTGNQPQHF
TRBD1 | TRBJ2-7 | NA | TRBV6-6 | TGTGCCAGCAGCCCGGAAGGGGGCATCTACGAGCAGTACTTC | CASSPEGGIYEQYF
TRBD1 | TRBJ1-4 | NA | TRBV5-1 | TGCGCCAGCAGCGGGGGACAGGGCGAGGGGGAAAAACTGTTTTTT | CASSGGQGEGEKLFF
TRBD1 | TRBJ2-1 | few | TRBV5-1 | TGCGCCAGCAGCCCCAGGACAGGGGCGGTCCCGGCGTCCTACAATGAGCAGTTCTTC | CASSPRTGAVPASYNEQFF
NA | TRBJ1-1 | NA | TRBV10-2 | TGCGCCAGCAGTGAGTCAGGGGGCACTGAAGCTTTCTTT | CASSESGGTEAFF
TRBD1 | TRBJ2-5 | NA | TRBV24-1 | TGTGCCACCAGTGATCGGTTAGGGACAGGGTGGGAGACCCAGTACTTC | CATSDRLGTGWETQYF
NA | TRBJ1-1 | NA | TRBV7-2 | TGTGCCAGCAGCTTTGGTGTTGGTGAAGCTTTCTTT | CASSFGVGEAFF
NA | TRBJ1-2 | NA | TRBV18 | TGTGCCAGCTCACCAAGGGAGCGGGATAGAGGCTACACCTTC | CASSPRERDRGYTF
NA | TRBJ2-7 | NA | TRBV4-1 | TGCGCCAGCAGCCAAGCGCACGGGGGATCCTACGAGCAGTACTTC | CASSQAHGGSYEQYF
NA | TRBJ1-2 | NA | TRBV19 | TGTGCCAGTAGTCCTCGGGGGCTTGGCTACACCTTC | CASSPRGLGYTF
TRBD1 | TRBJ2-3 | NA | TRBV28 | TGTGCCAGCAGTTCCGGACAGGTGCTTGTGGATACGCAGTATTTT | CASSSGQVLVDTQYF
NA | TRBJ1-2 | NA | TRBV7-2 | TGTGCCAGCAGCTTAGGGAGGGGGTGGAGGGGTTATGGCTACACCTTC | CASSLGRGWRGYGYTF
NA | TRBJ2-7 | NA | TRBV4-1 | TGCGCCAGCAGCCGCGGGACAGTCTACGAGCAGTACTTC | CASSRGTVYEQYF
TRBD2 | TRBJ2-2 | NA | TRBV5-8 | TGTGCCAGCTCCAGGACTAGCGGTAACACCGGGGAGCTGTTTTTT | CASSRTSGNTGELFF
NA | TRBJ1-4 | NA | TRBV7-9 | TGTGCCAGCAGCTCCAGGTCGGGAATGGAAAAACTGTTTTTT | CASSSRSGMEKLFF
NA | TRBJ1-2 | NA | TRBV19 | TGTGCCAGTTTTAACTATGGCTACACCTTC | CASFNYGYTF
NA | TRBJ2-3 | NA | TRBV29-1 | TGCAGCGTTGAAGATCTTGCAGTCACAGATACGCAGTATTTT | CSVEDLAVTDTQYF
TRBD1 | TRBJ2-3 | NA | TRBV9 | TGTGCCAGCAGCGTAGCACCGACAGGGTCCGATACGCAGTATTTT | CASSVAPTGSDTQYF
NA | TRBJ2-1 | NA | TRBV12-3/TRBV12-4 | TGTGCCAGCAGTTTTCCCCAGGGAGAGCAGTTCTTC | CASSFPQGEQFF
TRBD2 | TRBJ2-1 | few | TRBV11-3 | TGTGCCAGCAGCTTAGGCCTTAGCGGGAAGCGTGAGCAGTTCTTC | CASSLGLSGKREQFF
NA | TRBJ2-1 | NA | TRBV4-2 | TGTGCCAGCAGCCAAGGAGCCTACAATGAGCAGTTCTTC | CASSQGAYNEQFF
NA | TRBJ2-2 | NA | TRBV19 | TGTGCCAGTAGTATATATTCACCAGCGTTTAACACCGGGGAGCTGTTTTTT | CASSIYSPAFNTGELFF
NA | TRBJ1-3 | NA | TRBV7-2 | TGTGCCAGCAGCCCCAGGCAGGCCCGCTCTGGAAACACCATATATTTT | CASSPRQARSGNTIYF
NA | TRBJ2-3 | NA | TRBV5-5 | TGTGCCAGCAGCCTAAAAAGCGGCACCTCCCTAAGGGGTACGCAGTATTTT | CASSLKSGTSLRGTQYF
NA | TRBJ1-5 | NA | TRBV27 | TGTGCCAGCAGTTTCGGTGGAGCTCAGCCCCAGCATTTT | CASSFGGAQPQHF
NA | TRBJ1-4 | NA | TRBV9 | TGTGCCAGCAGCGTAGCTACCGGTATCGACGAAAAACTGTTTTTT | CASSVATGIDEKLFF
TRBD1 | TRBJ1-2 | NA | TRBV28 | TGTGCCAGCAATAGGGCCGGACAGGGCAGCTATGGCTACACCTTC | CASNRAGQGSYGYTF
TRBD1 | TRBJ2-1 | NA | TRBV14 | TGTGCCAGCAGTCGCCGGGACAGGGTGGGTTACAATGAGCAGTTCTTC | CASSRRDRVGYNEQFF
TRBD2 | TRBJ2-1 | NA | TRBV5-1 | TGCGCCAGCAGCTTGGCCGGGACTAGCGGGTACAATGAGCAGTTCTTC | CASSLAGTSGYNEQFF
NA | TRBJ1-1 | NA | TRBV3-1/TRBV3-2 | TGTGCCAGCAGCCCCACTGTCCGGAACACTGAAGCTTTCTTT | CASSPTVRNTEAFF